Following are 3 T cell receptor beta chains from one sample sequenced in a study of response to subunit inactivated influenza vaccine. One entry per CDR3 protein, called by TCRdb with MiXCR from the RT-PCR reads. This table holds 590,000 or so distinct CDR3 sequences, around 15% found once. This sample comprised PBMCs from blood, obtained 14 to 15 days before vaccination. Every receptor here comes from a man in his fifties or sixties who received an inactivated influenza vaccine.

The gene calls are TRBV20-1 and TRBJ2-5; TRBD2 matches at 12 bases. The CDR3 is 14 residues long. V lost 3 bases and J lost 6; bases outside the gene matches: 5. In germline, CDR1 is DFQATT, CDR2 SNEGSKA (reference sequence). CDR3 residues: CSASTSGGTQTQYF. The CDR3 nucleotides read TGCAGTGCTAGTACTAGCGGGGGGACGCAGACCCAGTACTTC.

V gene TRBV6-5 combines with J gene TRBJ1-2, with a possible D match to TRBD1 (5 bases). V lost 3 bases to trimming and J lost 8 bases, with 13 bases between them. CDR1 and CDR2 (germline): MNHEY, SVGAGI. This CDR3 spans 13 amino acids. The CDR3 DNA follows: TGTGCCAGCAGTTATGGAGGGGTGGGAGGCTACACCTTC. This sequence encodes CASSYGGVGGYTF.

Only a few counts were recorded for this clonotype. This chain joins TRBV7-2 and TRBJ2-1; perhaps D is TRBD1 or TRBD2 (5 bases each). CDR3 length equals 15 residues. Germline CDR1 and CDR2: SGHTA and FQGNSA. V dropped 6 bases and J dropped 8 bases, with 20 bases sitting between them. The CDR3 region is CASSMDQIGDDEQFF. As DNA, the CDR3 is TGTGCCAGCAGTATGGACCAAATTGGGGACGATGAGCAGTTCTTC.